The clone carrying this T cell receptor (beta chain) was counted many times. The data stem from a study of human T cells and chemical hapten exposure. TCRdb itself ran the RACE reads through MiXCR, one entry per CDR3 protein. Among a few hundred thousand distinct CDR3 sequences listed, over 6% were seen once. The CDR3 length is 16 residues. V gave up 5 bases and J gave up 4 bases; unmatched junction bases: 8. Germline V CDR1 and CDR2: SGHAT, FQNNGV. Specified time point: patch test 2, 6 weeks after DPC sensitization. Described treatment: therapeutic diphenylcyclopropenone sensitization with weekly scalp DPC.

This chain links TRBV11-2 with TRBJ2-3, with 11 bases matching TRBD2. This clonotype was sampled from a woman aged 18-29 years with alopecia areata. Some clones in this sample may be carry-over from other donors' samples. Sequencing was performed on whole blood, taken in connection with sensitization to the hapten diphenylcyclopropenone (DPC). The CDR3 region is CASSPLLAGVPDTQYF. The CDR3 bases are TGTGCCAGCAGCCCTCTACTAGCGGGGGTACCAGATACGCAGTATTTT.